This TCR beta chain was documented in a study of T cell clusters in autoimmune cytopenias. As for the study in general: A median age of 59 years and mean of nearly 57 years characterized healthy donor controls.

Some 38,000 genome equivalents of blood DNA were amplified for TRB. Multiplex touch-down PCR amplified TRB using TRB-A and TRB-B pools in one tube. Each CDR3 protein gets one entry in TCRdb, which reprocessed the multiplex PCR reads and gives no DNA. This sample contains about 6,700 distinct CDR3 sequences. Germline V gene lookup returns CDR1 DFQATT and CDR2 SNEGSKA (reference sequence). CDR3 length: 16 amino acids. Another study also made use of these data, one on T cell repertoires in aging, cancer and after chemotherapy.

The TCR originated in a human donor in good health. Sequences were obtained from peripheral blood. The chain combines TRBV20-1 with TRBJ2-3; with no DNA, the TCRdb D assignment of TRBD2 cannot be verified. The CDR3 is CSARGTSGRSTDTQYF.